This TCR beta chain was profiled in a study of control samples from healthy donors and cancer patients. This CDR3 contains 14 residues. V was cut by 2 bases and J by 3 bases, with 10 bases left in between. The germline V gene encodes CDR1 MDHEN and CDR2 SYDVKM. Generated by immunoSEQ multiplex PCR, the TCRdb table keeps only in-frame clones and is missing some. The sample comprises roughly 49,000 clones, 88% of which are singletons, and 40% rests with the top ten. The V gene is TRBV28, the J gene TRBJ1-1; D gene uncertain. The origin of this receptor is a man in his forties or fifties with head and neck cancer. The specimen sequenced was PBMCs. CDR3 in DNA: TGTGCCAGCAGTTTAGCCGAGGGTCACACTGAAGCTTTCTTT. It specifies CASSLAEGHTEAFF. Using reference TRBV28 and TRBJ1-1 for the parts outside the CDR3, the full variable domain is DVKVTQSSRYLVKRTGEKVFLECVQDMDHENMFWYRQDPGLGLRLIYFSYDVKMKEKGDIPEGYSVSREKKERFSLILESASTNQTSMYLCASSLAEGHTEAFFGQGTRLTVV.